Following are 25 T cell receptor beta chains from one sample sequenced in a study of blood T cell repertoires in COVID-19. The method was immunoSEQ multiplex PCR; TCRdb's version includes in-frame clones alone and lacks a portion of them. The repertoire holds tens of thousands of clones, with around 85% as singletons. Source material: peripheral blood. Every receptor here comes from a man at least 80 years old with acute or convalescent COVID-19.

The chain joins TRBV29-1 to TRBJ2-1, with 12 bases that match TRBD2. J gave up 9 bases and V 5 bases, and 11 bases lay outside the gene matches. Germline lookup yields CDR1 SQVTM and CDR2 ANQGSEA. The CDR3 is 15 residues long. The CDR3 is CSVRLAGAGVGEQFF. Written as DNA, the CDR3 is TGCAGCGTTCGACTAGCGGGAGCTGGAGTGGGTGAGCAGTTCTTC.

This clone was seen a few times. The chain combines TRBV6-6 with TRBJ2-7; TRBD1 matches at 9 bases. Per the germline V gene, CDR1 is MNHNY and CDR2 is SVGAGI (reference sequence). The V and J ends lost 5 bases and 2 bases, in that order; junction bases with no gene match: 7. The CDR3 extends over 15 amino acids. CDR3 sequence (DNA): TGTGCCAGCAGTCCTTGGACAGGGGCCCCCTACGAGCAGTACTTC. This encodes CASSPWTGAPYEQYF.

The chain couples TRBV5-1 to TRBJ1-1, with 8 nucleotides matching TRBD1. Germline-derived CDR1 and CDR2 are SGHRS and YFSETQ. The ends lost 1 base at V and 0 bases at J; junction bases unmatched: 14. This CDR3 contains 19 residues. The CDR3 sequence: CASSLWGGQGLSMNTEAFF. CDR3 DNA: TGCGCCAGCAGCTTGTGGGGAGGACAGGGACTATCTATGAACACTGAAGCTTTCTTT.

The J gene is TRBJ2-1, the V gene TRBV7-2, with 11 bases fitting TRBD2. This CDR3 has 16 residues. Germline assignment: CDR1 SGHTA and CDR2 FQGNSA. V lost 4 bases, J lost 1 base, and 3 bases stayed unmatched. CDR3 coding DNA: TGTGCCAGCAGCTCTCCTAGCGGGAGGTCCTACAATGAGCAGTTCTTC. It translates to CASSSPSGRSYNEQFF. The full variable domain, rest sourced from reference TRBV7-2 and TRBJ2-1, is GAGVSQSPSNKVTEKGKDVELRCDPISGHTALYWYRQSLGQGLEFLIYFQGNSAPDKSGLPSDRFSAERTGGSVSTLTIQRTQQEDSAVYLCASSSPSGRSYNEQFFGPGTRLTVL.

This clone was seen a single time. The V and J genes are TRBV12-5 and TRBJ2-2; TRBD2 matches 10 bases. CDR1 is LGHNT, CDR2 FRNRAP, per germline. Trimming removed 3 bases from V and 4 bases from J; junction bases left unmatched: 8. This CDR3 contains 17 residues. CDR3 sequence: CASGFFRAGGITGELFF. The CDR3 nucleotides read TGTGCTAGTGGTTTCTTCAGAGCGGGAGGGATCACCGGGGAGCTGTTTTTT. Using reference TRBV12-5 and TRBJ2-2 for the parts outside the CDR3, the full variable domain is DARVTQTPRHKVTEMGQEVTMRCQPILGHNTVFWYRQTMMQGLELLAYFRNRAPLDDSGMPKDRFSAEMPDATLATLKIQPSEPRDSAVYFCASGFFRAGGITGELFFGEGSRLTVL.

The V call is TRBV7-9, the J call TRBJ2-5; 7 bases match TRBD2. With 5 bases clipped from V and 9 bases from J, the junction kept 12 bases outside the gene matches. This CDR3 has 14 amino acids. CDR1 and CDR2 from the germline V gene are SEHNR and FQNEAQ (reference sequence). Here the CDR3 DNA reads TGTGCCAGCAGCCCGGGGGGAGGCAAGATGCCCCAGTACTTC. Its protein product is CASSPGGGKMPQYF.

The gene calls are TRBV7-3 and TRBJ2-1, with 14 positions matching TRBD2. The CDR3 is 18 residues long. The junction had 13 bases not matched to a gene; V was cut back by 3 bases and J by 9 bases. Germline CDR1 SGHTA, CDR2 FQGTGA. CDR3 in amino acids: CASSLGNNGLAGGGEQFF. The CDR3 DNA sequence: TGTGCCAGCAGCTTGGGGAACAACGGACTAGCGGGGGGAGGTGAGCAGTTCTTC. Complete variable domain (other parts from reference TRBV7-3 and TRBJ2-1): GAGVSQTPSNKVTEKGKYVELRCDPISGHTALYWYRQSLGQGPEFLIYFQGTGAADDSGLPNDRFFAVRPEGSVSTLKIQRTERGDSAVYLCASSLGNNGLAGGGEQFFGPGTRLTVL.

V gene TRBV27 combines with J gene TRBJ2-1; D perhaps matches TRBD1 (6 bases). This CDR3 contains 15 residues. From germline, CDR1 is MNHEY and CDR2 SMNVEV (reference sequence). Trimming shortened V by 0 bases and J by 7 bases, and 13 bases separated the two germline ends. CDR3 in amino acids: CASSLSSQGVNEQFF. CDR3 DNA sequence: TGTGCCAGCAGTTTATCGTCACAGGGTGTAAATGAGCAGTTCTTC.

This chain connects TRBV4-1 to TRBJ2-1; 10 nucleotides match TRBD2. Trimming took 3 bases from V and 6 from J; bases not matched to a gene: 8. CDR3 length: 16 residues. The germline CDR1 and CDR2 sequences are MGHRA and YSYEKL. CDR3 protein: CASSHPSGRAVNEQFF. In nucleotides, the CDR3 is TGCGCCAGCAGCCATCCAAGCGGGAGGGCCGTCAATGAGCAGTTCTTC.

The chain has TRBV11-3 and TRBJ2-7; 10 bases are a match to TRBD2. This CDR3 is 14 amino acids long. The trim removed 5 bases at V and 2 bases at J, leaving 3 bases unmatched. Germline CDR1 SGHNT, CDR2 YENEEA. For the CDR3, the DNA is TGTGCCAGCAGCGTTACTAGCGGGACCTACGAGCAGTACTTC. Encoded protein: CASSVTSGTYEQYF.

The rearrangement links TRBV7-2 to TRBJ1-4; D not resolved. Germline loops: CDR1 SGHTA, CDR2 FQGNSA. The CDR3 is 14 amino acids. V was trimmed by 0 bases and J by 4 bases, leaving 6 bases between them. CDR3: CASSLALLNEKLFF. For the CDR3, the DNA is TGTGCCAGCAGCTTAGCCCTCCTTAATGAAAAACTGTTTTTT.

The gene calls are TRBV3-1 (or the pseudogene TRBV3-2) and TRBJ2-4; D is perhaps TRBD2 (5 bases). V was shortened by 0 bases and J by 4 bases, with 16 bases between the two germline ends. This CDR3 contains 17 residues. CDR1 is LGHDT and CDR2 is YNNKEL in the germline V gene (reference sequence). CDR3 amino acids: CASSQDMASRIKNIQYF. Here the CDR3 DNA reads TGTGCCAGCAGCCAAGATATGGCTAGCAGAATAAAAAACATTCAGTACTTC.

The rearrangement links TRBV5-8 to TRBJ2-2; no reliable D call. Trimming removed 0 bases at V and 3 bases at J, with 9 bases between. The V gene's germline CDR1 is SGHTS and CDR2 YDEGEE. There are 15 residues in the CDR3. The CDR3 spells CASSLVIHHTGELFF. CDR3 DNA sequence: TGTGCCAGCAGCTTGGTTATACACCACACCGGGGAGCTGTTTTTT.

In this sample, this clone turned up once. The V and J genes are TRBV9 and TRBJ2-3; D is uncertain. From germline, CDR1 is SGDLS and CDR2 YYNGEE. This CDR3 region has 15 residues. Trimming cost V 0 bases and J 3 bases, with 11 bases left between them. The chain's CDR3 is CASSVGSRATDTQYF. The CDR3 DNA reads TGTGCCAGCAGCGTAGGATCGCGTGCGACAGATACGCAGTATTTT. Variable domain in full (rest from reference TRBV9 and TRBJ2-3): DSGVTQTPKHLITATGQRVTLRCSPRSGDLSVYWYQQSLDQGLQFLIQYYNGEERAKGNILERFSAQQFPDLHSELNLSSLELGDSALYFCASSVGSRATDTQYFGPGTRLTVL.

This chain links TRBV11-2 with TRBJ1-4; TRBD1 is a possible D gene (5 bases). Trimming removed 6 bases from V and 4 bases from J, with 12 bases in between. The germline CDR1 and CDR2 sequences are SGHAT and FQNNGV. The CDR3 consists of 14 residues. CDR3 in amino acids: CASSGGASNEKLFF. Here the CDR3 DNA reads TGTGCCAGCAGTGGCGGGGCAAGTAATGAAAAACTGTTTTTT.

The count of this clone is one. This chain connects TRBV11-2 to TRBJ2-5; TRBD2 matches at 9 bases. The germline V gene encodes CDR1 SGHAT and CDR2 FQNNGV. Trimming took 4 bases from V and 14 from J; bases not matched to a gene: 14. This CDR3 is 14 amino acids long. The DNA of the CDR3 is TGTGCCAGCAGCTGGAGCGGGGGGCCCCGAGAGGCTTACTTC. Its translation is CASSWSGGPREAYF.

The chain recombines TRBV4-3 with TRBJ2-1, with TRBD2 matching 8 bases. Germline loops: CDR1 LGHNA, CDR2 YSLEER. This CDR3 spans 18 amino acids. J lost 0 bases, V lost 0 bases, and 7 bases had no gene match. CDR3 sequence: CASSQDLQREFSYNEQFF. The CDR3 DNA is TGCGCCAGCAGCCAAGATCTGCAGCGGGAGTTCTCCTACAATGAGCAGTTCTTC.

V gene TRBV15 combines with J gene TRBJ1-5; maybe TRBD1 (5 bases). V shed 0 bases and J shed 2 bases, with 11 bases lying between them. The CDR3 has 16 amino acids. Germline V gives CDR1 LNHNV, CDR2 YYDKDF (reference sequence). The CDR3 is CATSRDLIGGNQPQHF. The DNA of the CDR3 is TGTGCCACCAGCAGAGATTTGATAGGGGGCAATCAGCCCCAGCATTTT. Based on the CDR3 plus reference TRBV15 and TRBJ1-5, the full variable domain is DAMVIQNPRYQVTQFGKPVTLSCSQTLNHNVMYWYQQKSSQAPKLLFHYYDKDFNNEADTPDNFQSRRPNTSFCFLDIRSPGLGDTAMYLCATSRDLIGGNQPQHFGDGTRLSIL.

This chain joins TRBV2 and TRBJ1-1; the D gene is possibly TRBD1 (5 bases). Trimming left V 2 bases short and J 1 base short, with 17 bases between. The CDR3 totals 17 residues. Germline-derived CDR1 and CDR2 are SNHLY and FYNNEI. The CDR3 bases are TGTGCCAGCAGTGAATGGCAGGGCCGACGCTGGAACACTGAAGCTTTCTTT. It encodes CASSEWQGRRWNTEAFF.

A remark on this clone: Other DNA sequences in the same sample also yield this CDR3. This chain connects TRBV28 to TRBJ1-2, with TRBD1 matching over 8 bases. From germline, CDR1 is MDHEN and CDR2 SYDVKM. The CDR3 sequence is 14 residues long. The junction had 6 bases not matched to a gene; V was cut back by 5 bases and J by 4 bases. CDR3 amino acids: CASSPTGEVYGYTF. The CDR3 bases are TGTGCCAGCAGTCCGACAGGGGAAGTCTATGGCTACACCTTC.

This rearrangement joins TRBV4-3 to TRBJ1-2; TRBD1 might be the D (5 bases). This CDR3 has 14 amino acids. Germline CDR1 is LGHNA and CDR2 is YSLEER. V lost 0 bases and J lost 6, with 11 bases in between. The CDR3 spells CASSQDILGDGYTF. In DNA form, the CDR3 reads TGCGCCAGCAGCCAAGATATCTTAGGGGATGGCTACACCTTC.

V gene TRBV11-1 combines with J gene TRBJ1-3, with no clear D. V shed 4 bases and J shed 3 bases, with 16 bases lying between them. The CDR3 covers 16 residues. Germline CDR1 is SGHAT and CDR2 is FQDESV (reference sequence). The CDR3 bases are TGTGCCAGCAGCTCGCCCCAGGAAAGAATTGGAAACACCATATATTTT. This gives the protein CASSSPQERIGNTIYF.

The chain joins TRBV7-2 to TRBJ1-2; 7 nucleotides align to TRBD1. The length of the CDR3 is 15 residues. Germline assignment: CDR1 SGHTA and CDR2 FQGNSA. The J segment lost 8 bases and the V segment lost 1 base, leaving 10 bases of the junction unmatched. DNA of the CDR3: TGTGCCAGCAGCTTAGTTGCTGCGACAGGGAACGGCTACACCTTC. Residues: CASSLVAATGNGYTF.

The chain joins TRBV28 to TRBJ2-7; TRBD1 matches 7 bases. The CDR3 runs 13 residues. V gave up 9 bases and J gave up 2 bases; unmatched junction bases: 7. The germline CDR1 and CDR2 sequences are MDHEN and SYDVKM. In nucleotides, the CDR3 is TGTGCCAGTGGAAGACAGGGACCCTACGAGCAGTACTTC. It yields the protein CASGRQGPYEQYF.

V is TRBV5-6 and J is TRBJ2-2; TRBD1 matches 8 bases. The CDR3 length is 16 residues. The trim removed 2 bases at V and 5 bases at J, leaving 8 bases unmatched. Germline V gene lookup returns CDR1 SGHDT and CDR2 YYEEEE. CDR3 in amino acids: CASSFRQGRRTGELFF. The DNA of the CDR3 is TGTGCCAGCAGCTTTCGACAGGGGAGGAGGACCGGGGAGCTGTTTTTT.